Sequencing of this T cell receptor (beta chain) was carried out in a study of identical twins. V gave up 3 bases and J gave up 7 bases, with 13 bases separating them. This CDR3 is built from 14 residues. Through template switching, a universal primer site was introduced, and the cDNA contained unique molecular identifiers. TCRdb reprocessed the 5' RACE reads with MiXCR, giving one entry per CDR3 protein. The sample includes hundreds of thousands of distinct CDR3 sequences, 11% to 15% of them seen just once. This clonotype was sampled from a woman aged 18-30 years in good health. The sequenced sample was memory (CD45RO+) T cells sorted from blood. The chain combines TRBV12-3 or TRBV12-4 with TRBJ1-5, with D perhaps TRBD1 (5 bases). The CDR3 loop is CASSLGDLGQPQHF. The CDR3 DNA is TGTGCCAGCAGTTTGGGGGATCTGGGGCAGCCCCAGCATTTT.